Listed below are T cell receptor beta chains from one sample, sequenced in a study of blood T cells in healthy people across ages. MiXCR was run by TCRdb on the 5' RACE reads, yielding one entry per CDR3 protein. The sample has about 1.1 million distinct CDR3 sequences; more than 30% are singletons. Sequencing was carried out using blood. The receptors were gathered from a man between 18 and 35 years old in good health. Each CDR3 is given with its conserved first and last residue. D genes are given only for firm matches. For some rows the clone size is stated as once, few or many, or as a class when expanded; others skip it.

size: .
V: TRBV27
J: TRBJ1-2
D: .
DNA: TGTGCCAGCGGCTACCTTGGCGGGAGAGCTAACTATGGCTACACCTTC
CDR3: CASGYLGGRANYGYTF

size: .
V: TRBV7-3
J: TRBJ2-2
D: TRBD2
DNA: TGTGCCAGCAGCTTATATCCTAGCGGAACCGGGGAGCTGTTTTTT
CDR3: CASSLYPSGTGELFF

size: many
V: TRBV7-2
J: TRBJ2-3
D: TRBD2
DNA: TGTGCCAGCAGCTTAAAAGGCCTAGCGGGGGATACGCAGTATTTT
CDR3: CASSLKGLAGDTQYF

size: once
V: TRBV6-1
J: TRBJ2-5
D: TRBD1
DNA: TGTGCCAGCAGGCTGGGACAGGCTCCAGAGACCCAGTACTTC
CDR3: CASRLGQAPETQYF

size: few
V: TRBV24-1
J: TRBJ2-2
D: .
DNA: TGTGCCACCAGTGATGTCGGGACTCTGGGGACCGGGGAGCTGTTTTTT
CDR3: CATSDVGTLGTGELFF

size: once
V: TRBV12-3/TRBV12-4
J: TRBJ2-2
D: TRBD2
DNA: TGTGCCAGCAGTTCTGCGCGGGGGATGGGCACCGGGGAGCTGTTTTTT
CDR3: CASSSARGMGTGELFF

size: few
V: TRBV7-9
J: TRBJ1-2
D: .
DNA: TGTGCCAGCAGCCCCTCGTTCGGTACAGGAGTCTATGGCTACACCTTC
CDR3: CASSPSFGTGVYGYTF

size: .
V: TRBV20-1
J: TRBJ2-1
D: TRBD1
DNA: TGCAGTGCCGTGGGACAGATCGGATCAGAGACCCAGTTCTTC
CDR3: CSAVGQIGSETQFF

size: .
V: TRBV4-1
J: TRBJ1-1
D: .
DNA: TGCGCCAGCAGCCAAGAGGGGACCGGGATCCGAGTGGCTGAAGCTTTCTTT
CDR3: CASSQEGTGIRVAEAFF

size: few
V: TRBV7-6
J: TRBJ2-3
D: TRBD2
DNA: TGTGCCAGCAGCTTAGCCGGCGGGGGGGGTACAGATACGCAGTATTTT
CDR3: CASSLAGGGGTDTQYF

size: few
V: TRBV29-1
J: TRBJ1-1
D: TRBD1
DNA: TGCAGCGTCCTGGGACAGGGTGACCGAGAAGCTTTCTTT
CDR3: CSVLGQGDREAFF

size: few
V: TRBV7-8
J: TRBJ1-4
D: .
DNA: TGTGCCAGCAGCTTAGCGAGGTGGTACTCGCCAACTAATGAAAAACTGTTTTTT
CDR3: CASSLARWYSPTNEKLFF

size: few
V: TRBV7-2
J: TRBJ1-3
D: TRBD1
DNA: TGTGCCAGCAGGACAGGGGCTGGAAACACCATATATTTT
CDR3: CASRTGAGNTIYF

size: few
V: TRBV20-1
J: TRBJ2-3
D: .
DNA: TGCAGTGCTAGAGATCGGGTCACGGGGAGCACAGATACGCAGTATTTT
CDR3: CSARDRVTGSTDTQYF

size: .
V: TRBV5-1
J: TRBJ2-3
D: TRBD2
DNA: TGCGCCAGCAGCGCCCGGGGGGGAGGCCACACAGATACGCAGTATTTT
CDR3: CASSARGGGHTDTQYF

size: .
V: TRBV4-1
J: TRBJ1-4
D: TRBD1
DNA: TGCGCCAGCAGCCCACCGGGACAGGGGCGTGAAGAACTGTTTTTT
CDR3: CASSPPGQGREELFF

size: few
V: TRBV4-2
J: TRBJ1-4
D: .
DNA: TGTGCCAGCAGCCAGGGGAACAGGGAAAATGAAAAACTGTTTTTT
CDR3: CASSQGNRENEKLFF

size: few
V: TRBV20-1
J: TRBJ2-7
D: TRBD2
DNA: TGCAGTGCGAGCCTAGCGGGGGTCTTCTACAATGAGCAGTACTTC
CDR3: CSASLAGVFYNEQYF

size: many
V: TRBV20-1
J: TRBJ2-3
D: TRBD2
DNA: TGCAGTGCTAGAGATAGGAGACTAGCGGCATTGAAGCAGTATTTT
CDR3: CSARDRRLAALKQYF

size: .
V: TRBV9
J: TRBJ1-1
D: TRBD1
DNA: TGTGCCAGCAGCGCCAGCGGGACAGGTGAAGCTTTCTTT
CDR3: CASSASGTGEAFF

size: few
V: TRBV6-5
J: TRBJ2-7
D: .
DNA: TGTGCCAGCAGTTACCTTGGGACCGAGTACTTC
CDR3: CASSYLGTEYF

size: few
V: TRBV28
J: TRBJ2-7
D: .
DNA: TGTGCCAGCGCCACTCCCGGGACCCTTTACGAGCAGTACTTC
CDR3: CASATPGTLYEQYF

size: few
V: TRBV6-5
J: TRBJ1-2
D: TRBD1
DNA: TGTGCCAGCAGTTCCACCGGGACAGGGACCAACTATGGCTACACCTTC
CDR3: CASSSTGTGTNYGYTF